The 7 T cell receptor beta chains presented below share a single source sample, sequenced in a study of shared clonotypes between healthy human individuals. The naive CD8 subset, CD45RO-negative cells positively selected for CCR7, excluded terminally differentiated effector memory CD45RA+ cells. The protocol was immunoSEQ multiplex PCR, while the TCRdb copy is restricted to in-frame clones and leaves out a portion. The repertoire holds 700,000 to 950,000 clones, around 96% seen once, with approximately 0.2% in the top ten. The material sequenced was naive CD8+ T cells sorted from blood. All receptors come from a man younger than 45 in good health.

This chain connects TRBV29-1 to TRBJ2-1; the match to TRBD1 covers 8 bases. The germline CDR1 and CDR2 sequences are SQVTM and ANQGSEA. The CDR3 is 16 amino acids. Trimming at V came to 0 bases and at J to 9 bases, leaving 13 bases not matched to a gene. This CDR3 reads CSVEDEGQEYLSEQFF. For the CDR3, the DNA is TGCAGCGTTGAAGATGAGGGACAGGAGTACCTCAGTGAGCAGTTCTTC.

The CDR3 nucleotides read TGTGCCAGCAGCCAGTTATCCTCGTCCGGGGAGCTGTTTTTT. Its protein product is CASSQLSSSGELFF. The genes are TRBV7-9 and TRBJ2-2; no firm D call. The germline V gene encodes CDR1 SEHNR and CDR2 FQNEAQ (reference sequence). V lost 5 bases and J lost 6, with 13 bases in between. The CDR3 runs 14 residues.

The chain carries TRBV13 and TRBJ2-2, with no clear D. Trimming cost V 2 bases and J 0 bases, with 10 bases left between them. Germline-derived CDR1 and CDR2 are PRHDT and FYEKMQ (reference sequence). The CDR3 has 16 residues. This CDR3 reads CASSLRPMPNTGELFF. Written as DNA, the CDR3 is TGTGCCAGCAGCTTACGGCCGATGCCGAACACCGGGGAGCTGTTTTTT.

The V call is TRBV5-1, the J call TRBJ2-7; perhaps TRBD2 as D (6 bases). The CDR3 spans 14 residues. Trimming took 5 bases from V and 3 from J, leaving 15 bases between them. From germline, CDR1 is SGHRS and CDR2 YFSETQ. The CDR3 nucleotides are TGCGCCAGCAGTATTTGGACGGGGGACTACGAGCAGTACTTC. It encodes CASSIWTGDYEQYF.

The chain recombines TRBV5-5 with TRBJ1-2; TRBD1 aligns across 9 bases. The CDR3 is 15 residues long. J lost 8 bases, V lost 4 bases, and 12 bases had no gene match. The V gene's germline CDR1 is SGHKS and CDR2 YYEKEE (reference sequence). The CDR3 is CASSARTGTGNGYTF. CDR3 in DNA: TGTGCCAGCAGCGCTAGAACCGGGACAGGGAACGGCTACACCTTC.

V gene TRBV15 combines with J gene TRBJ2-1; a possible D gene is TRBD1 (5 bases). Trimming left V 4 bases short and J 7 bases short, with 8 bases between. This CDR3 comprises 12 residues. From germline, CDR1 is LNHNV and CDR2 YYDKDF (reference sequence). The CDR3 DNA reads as TGTGCCACCAGCACGTCAGGGAATGAGCAGTTCTTC. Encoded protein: CATSTSGNEQFF.

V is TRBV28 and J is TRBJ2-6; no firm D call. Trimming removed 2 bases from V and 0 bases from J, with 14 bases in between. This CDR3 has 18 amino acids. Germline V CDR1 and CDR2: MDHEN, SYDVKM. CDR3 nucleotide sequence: TGTGCCAGCAGTTTAAATTACGCTGGCCGCTCTGGGGCCAACGTCCTGACTTTC. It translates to CASSLNYAGRSGANVLTF.